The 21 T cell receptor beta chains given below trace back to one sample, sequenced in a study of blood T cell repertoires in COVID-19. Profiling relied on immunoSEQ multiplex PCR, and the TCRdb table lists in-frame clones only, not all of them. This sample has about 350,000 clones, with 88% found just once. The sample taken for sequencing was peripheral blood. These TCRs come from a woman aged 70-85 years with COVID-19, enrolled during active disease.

CDR3 coding DNA: TGTGCCAGCAGCCGTCAGTTGGTAGGGGTAGGCGAGACCCAGTACTTC. Protein sequence: CASSRQLVGVGETQYF. V gene TRBV5-8 combines with J gene TRBJ2-5; the D gene is possibly TRBD1 (5 bases). The CDR3 runs to 16 residues. Per the germline V gene, CDR1 is SGHTS and CDR2 is YDEGEE. V lost 4 bases to trimming and J lost 5 bases, with 21 bases between them.

The CDR3 loop is CASSPDSYEQYF. The CDR3 bases are TGTGCCAGCAGCCCAGACTCCTACGAGCAGTACTTC. The J gene is TRBJ2-7, the V gene TRBV11-2, with D unresolved. This CDR3 is 12 amino acids long. CDR1 and CDR2 (germline): SGHAT, FQNNGV. V lost 5 bases, J lost 0 bases, and 5 bases lay in between.

CDR3: CASSRGGSETQYF. For the CDR3, the DNA is TGTGCCAGCAGTCGGGGGGGCAGTGAGACCCAGTACTTC. The gene calls are TRBV27 and TRBJ2-5; 8 bases map to TRBD2. The V gene end was trimmed by 5 bases and the J gene end by 5 bases; junction bases not matched to a gene: 4. Germline V gene lookup returns CDR1 MNHEY and CDR2 SMNVEV (reference sequence). The CDR3 is 13 amino acids.

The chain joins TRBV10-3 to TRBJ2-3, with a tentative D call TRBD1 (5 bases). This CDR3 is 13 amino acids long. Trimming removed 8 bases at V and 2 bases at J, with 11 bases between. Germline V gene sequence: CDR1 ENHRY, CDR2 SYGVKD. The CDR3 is CAIRSGSTDTQYF. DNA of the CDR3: TGTGCCATCCGATCAGGGTCCACAGATACGCAGTATTTT.

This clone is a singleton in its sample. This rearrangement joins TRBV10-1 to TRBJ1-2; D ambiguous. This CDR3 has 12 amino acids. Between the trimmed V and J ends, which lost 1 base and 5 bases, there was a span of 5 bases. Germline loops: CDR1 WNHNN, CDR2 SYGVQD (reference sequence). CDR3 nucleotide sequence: TGCGCCAGCAGTGAGTTGAGTTATGGCTACACCTTC. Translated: CASSELSYGYTF.

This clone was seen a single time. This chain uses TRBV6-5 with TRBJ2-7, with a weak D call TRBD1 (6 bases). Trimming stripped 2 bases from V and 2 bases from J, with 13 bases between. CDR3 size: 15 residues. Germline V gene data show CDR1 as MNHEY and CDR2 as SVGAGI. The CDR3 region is CASSYQGKIAYEQYF. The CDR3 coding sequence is TGTGCCAGCAGTTACCAGGGGAAGATCGCCTACGAGCAGTACTTC.

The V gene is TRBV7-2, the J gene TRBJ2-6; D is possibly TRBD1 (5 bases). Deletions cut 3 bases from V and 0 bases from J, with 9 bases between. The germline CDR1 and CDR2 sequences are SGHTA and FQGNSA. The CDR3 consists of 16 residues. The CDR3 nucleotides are TGTGCCAGCAGCTTCCGGACACCCTCTGGGGCCAACGTCCTGACTTTC. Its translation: CASSFRTPSGANVLTF.

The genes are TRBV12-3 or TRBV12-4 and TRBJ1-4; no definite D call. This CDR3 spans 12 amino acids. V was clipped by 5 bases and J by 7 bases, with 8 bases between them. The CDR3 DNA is TGTGCCAGCAGTCAGGCTACTGAAAAACTGTTTTTT. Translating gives CASSQATEKLFF.

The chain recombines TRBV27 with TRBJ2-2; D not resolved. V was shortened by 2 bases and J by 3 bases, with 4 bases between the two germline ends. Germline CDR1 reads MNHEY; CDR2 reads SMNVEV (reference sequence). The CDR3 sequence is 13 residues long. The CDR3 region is CASSLSYTGELFF. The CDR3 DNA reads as TGTGCCAGCAGTTTAAGCTACACCGGGGAGCTGTTTTTT.

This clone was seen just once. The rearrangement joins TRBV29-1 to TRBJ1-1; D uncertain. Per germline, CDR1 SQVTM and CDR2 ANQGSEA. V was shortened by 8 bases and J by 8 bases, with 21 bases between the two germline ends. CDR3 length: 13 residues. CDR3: CSLGQVSGSEAFF. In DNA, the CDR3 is TGCAGCCTTGGTCAGGTTTCAGGCTCGGAAGCTTTCTTT.

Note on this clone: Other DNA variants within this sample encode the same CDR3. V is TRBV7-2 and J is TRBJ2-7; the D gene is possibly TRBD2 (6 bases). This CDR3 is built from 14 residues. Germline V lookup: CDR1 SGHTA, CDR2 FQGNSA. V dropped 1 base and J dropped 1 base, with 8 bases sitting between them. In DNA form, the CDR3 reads TGTGCCAGCAGCTTAGACGGAGGGTCCTACGAGCAGTACTTC. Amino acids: CASSLDGGSYEQYF.

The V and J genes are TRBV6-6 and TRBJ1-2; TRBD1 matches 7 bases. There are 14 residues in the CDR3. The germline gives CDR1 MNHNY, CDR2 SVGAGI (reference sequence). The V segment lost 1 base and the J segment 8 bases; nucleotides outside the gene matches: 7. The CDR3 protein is CASSYLQGSYGYTF. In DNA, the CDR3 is TGTGCCAGCAGTTACTTACAGGGGTCGTACGGCTACACCTTC.

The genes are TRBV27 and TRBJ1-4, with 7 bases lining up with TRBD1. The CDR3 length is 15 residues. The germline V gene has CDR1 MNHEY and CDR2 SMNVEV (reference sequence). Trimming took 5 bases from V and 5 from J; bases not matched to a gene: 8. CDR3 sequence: CASSTKLQGNEKLFF. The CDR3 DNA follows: TGTGCCAGCAGTACAAAGCTACAGGGGAATGAAAAACTGTTTTTT.

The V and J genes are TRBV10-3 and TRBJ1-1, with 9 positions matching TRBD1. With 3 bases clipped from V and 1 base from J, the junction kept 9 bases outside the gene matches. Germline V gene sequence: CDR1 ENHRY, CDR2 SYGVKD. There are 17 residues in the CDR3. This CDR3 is CAISEMGQGGSNTEAFF. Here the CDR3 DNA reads TGTGCCATCAGTGAAATGGGACAGGGAGGTTCGAACACTGAAGCTTTCTTT.

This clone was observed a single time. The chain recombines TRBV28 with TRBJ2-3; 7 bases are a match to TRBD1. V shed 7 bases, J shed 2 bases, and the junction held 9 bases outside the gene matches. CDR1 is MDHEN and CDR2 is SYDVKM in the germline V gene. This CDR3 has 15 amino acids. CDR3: CASITGEPYTDTQYF. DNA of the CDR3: TGTGCCAGCATTACAGGGGAACCCTACACAGATACGCAGTATTTT.

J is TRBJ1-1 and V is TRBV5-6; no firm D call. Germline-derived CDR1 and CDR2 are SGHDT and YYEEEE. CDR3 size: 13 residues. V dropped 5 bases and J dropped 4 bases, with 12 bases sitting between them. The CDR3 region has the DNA TGTGCCAGCAGTCTCGGGTGGAGCACTGAAGCTTTCTTT. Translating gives CASSLGWSTEAFF.

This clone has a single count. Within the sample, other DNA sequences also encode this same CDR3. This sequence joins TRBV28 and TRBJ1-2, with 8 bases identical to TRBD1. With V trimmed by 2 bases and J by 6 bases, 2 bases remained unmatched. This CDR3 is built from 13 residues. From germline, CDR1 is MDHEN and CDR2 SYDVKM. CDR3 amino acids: CASSLTGGNGYTF. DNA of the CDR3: TGTGCCAGCAGTTTAACAGGGGGTAATGGCTACACCTTC.

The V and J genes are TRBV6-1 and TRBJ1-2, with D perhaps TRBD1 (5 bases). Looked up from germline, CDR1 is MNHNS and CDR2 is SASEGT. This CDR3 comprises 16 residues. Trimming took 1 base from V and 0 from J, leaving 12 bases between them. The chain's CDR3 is CASSEGRGRANYGYTF. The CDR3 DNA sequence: TGTGCCAGCAGTGAAGGGAGGGGAAGGGCTAACTATGGCTACACCTTC.

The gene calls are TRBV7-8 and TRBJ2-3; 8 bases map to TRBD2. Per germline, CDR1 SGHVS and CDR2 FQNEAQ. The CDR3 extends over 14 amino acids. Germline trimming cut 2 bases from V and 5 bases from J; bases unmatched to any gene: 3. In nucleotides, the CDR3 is TGTGCCAGCAGCTTACGGGGGGGACGAGATACGCAGTATTTT. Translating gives CASSLRGGRDTQYF.

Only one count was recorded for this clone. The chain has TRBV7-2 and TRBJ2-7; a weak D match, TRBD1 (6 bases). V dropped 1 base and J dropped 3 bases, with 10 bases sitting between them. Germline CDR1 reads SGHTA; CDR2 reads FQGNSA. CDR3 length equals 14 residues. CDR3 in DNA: TGTGCCAGCAGCTTAGGGGTCAGGGGCTACGAGCAGTACTTC. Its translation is CASSLGVRGYEQYF.

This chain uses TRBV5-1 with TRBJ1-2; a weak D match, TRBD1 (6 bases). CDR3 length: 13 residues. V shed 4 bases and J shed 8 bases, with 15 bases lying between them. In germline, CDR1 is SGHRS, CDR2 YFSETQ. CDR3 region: CASSADGGPGYTF. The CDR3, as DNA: TGCGCCAGCAGCGCGGACGGGGGGCCCGGCTACACCTTC.